The sequence of this TCR beta chain was determined in a study of blood T cell repertoires in COVID-19. Study information: The United States, Italy and Spain provided the acute and convalescent COVID-19 samples. PBMCs, B-cell-depleted T cells, or T cells were the source of the cDNA or gDNA that made up the material.

Per the authors' pipeline: Amplifying reference gene primers gave estimates of nucleated cell counts. Profiling relied on immunoSEQ multiplex PCR, and the TCRdb table lists in-frame clones only, not all of them. That table supplies the V and J calls and clone size; D and trimming were determined from the DNA. This sample has roughly 200,000 clones, with around four fifths found just once. The TCR sequence derives from a man aged 35 to 55 with active or convalescent COVID-19. The source material was peripheral blood.

CDR3 residues: CASSPRGVAGASTDTQYF. The CDR3, as DNA: TGCGCCAGCAGCCCTCGAGGGGTAGCGGGGGCCAGCACAGATACGCAGTATTTT. The chain joins TRBV5-1 to TRBJ2-3; 9 nucleotides agree with TRBD2. There are 18 residues in the CDR3. V shed 4 bases and J 0 bases; nucleotides not matched to a gene: 12. The germline gives CDR1 SGHRS, CDR2 YFSETQ. Complete variable domain (other parts from reference TRBV5-1 and TRBJ2-3): KAGVTQTPRYLIKTRGQQVTLSCSPISGHRSVSWYQQTPGQGLQFLFEYFSETQRNKGNFPGRFSGRQFSNSRSEMNVSTLELGDSALYLCASSPRGVAGASTDTQYFGPGTRLTVL.